This TCR beta chain is drawn from a study of cytomegalovirus exposure and HLA in healthy donors. General study points: Later, TCR association rates were found to vary by HLA locus, highest for DRB1 and lowest for HLA-C.

This PCR relied on a set of 60 Vbeta primers and 13 Jbeta primers. TCRdb's table, derived via immunoSEQ multiplex PCR, lists solely in-frame clones and lacks some. The data hold tens of thousands of clones, with roughly 70% observed a single time. Notes on this clone: Antigen unknown.

Material for sequencing was PBMCs. This TCR came from a middle-aged woman in good health and CMV-seropositive.

The CDR3 sequence: CASTFYDGSVSEAFF. CDR3 DNA: TGCGCCAGCACTTTTTATGACGGGAGCGTGTCTGAAGCTTTCTTT. The chain is built from TRBV5-1 and TRBJ1-1, with D unresolved. The CDR3 has 15 amino acids. Deletions cut 6 bases from V and 6 bases from J, with 21 bases between. Looked up from germline, CDR1 is SGHRS and CDR2 is YFSETQ.